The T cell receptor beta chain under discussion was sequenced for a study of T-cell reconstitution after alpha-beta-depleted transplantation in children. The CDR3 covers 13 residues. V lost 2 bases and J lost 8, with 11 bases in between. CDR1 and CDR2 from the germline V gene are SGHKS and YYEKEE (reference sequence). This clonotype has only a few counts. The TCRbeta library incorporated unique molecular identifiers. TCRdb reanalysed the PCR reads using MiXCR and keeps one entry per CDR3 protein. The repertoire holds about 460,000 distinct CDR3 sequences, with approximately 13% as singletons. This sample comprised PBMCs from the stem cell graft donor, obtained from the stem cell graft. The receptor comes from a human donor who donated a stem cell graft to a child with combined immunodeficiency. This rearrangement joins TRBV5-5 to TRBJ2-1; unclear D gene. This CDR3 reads CASSLPDSDEQFF. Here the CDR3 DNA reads TGTGCCAGCAGCTTACCCGATTCGGATGAGCAGTTCTTC.